A selection of T cell receptor beta chains follows, all from one sample in a study of PD-1 blockade in classical Hodgkin lymphoma. Assay: immunoSEQ multiplex PCR; the TCRdb copy retains only in-frame clones and omits some. Among fewer than 25,000 clones listed, less than 80% were seen once. The sequencing here drew on peripheral blood mononuclear cells (PBMCs), taken at baseline. The receptors were gathered from a human donor with classical Hodgkin lymphoma. The CDR3 runs from the conserved cysteine through the conserved F or W. Fields, in order: V gene, J gene, CDR3 protein.

v_call: TRBV27
j_call: TRBJ1-3
cdr3_aa: CASSQRQGGGNTIYF

v_call: TRBV5-5
j_call: TRBJ2-4
cdr3_aa: CASSLGPGRLAKNIQYF

v_call: TRBV13
j_call: TRBJ1-5
cdr3_aa: CASSLGTGRQPQHF

v_call: TRBV6-5
j_call: TRBJ2-1
cdr3_aa: CASSYGQGAFGWEQFF

v_call: TRBV11-3
j_call: TRBJ1-1
cdr3_aa: CASSPTVYTEAFF

v_call: TRBV18
j_call: TRBJ2-7
cdr3_aa: CASSTDRAATGEQYF

v_call: TRBV19
j_call: TRBJ2-2
cdr3_aa: CAARLGTGELFF

v_call: TRBV11-3
j_call: TRBJ2-5
cdr3_aa: CASSIRQGFEETQYF

v_call: TRBV7-3
j_call: TRBJ2-6
cdr3_aa: CASSSGANVLTF

v_call: TRBV6-5
j_call: TRBJ2-7
cdr3_aa: CASSFAPRQIYEQYF

v_call: TRBV27
j_call: TRBJ2-7
cdr3_aa: CASSLSILAVAYEQYF

v_call: TRBV11-2
j_call: TRBJ2-4
cdr3_aa: CASSPRGPKNIQYF

v_call: TRBV6-6
j_call: TRBJ1-2
cdr3_aa: CASSYSQGGGYTF

v_call: TRBV5-6
j_call: TRBJ1-2
cdr3_aa: CASSPDPGENYGYTF

v_call: TRBV4-3
j_call: TRBJ1-2
cdr3_aa: CASSQDSWGQGDGYTF

v_call: TRBV15
j_call: TRBJ1-1
cdr3_aa: CATSRDVVWGGTENRNTEAFF

v_call: TRBV7-7
j_call: TRBJ2-3
cdr3_aa: CASSLSVSTDTQYF

v_call: TRBV18
j_call: TRBJ2-3
cdr3_aa: CASSPRRLAEKSTDTQYF

v_call: TRBV6-6
j_call: TRBJ2-5
cdr3_aa: CASGNLSPWETQYF

v_call: TRBV6-4
j_call: TRBJ2-3
cdr3_aa: CAGSDSSGGADTQYF

v_call: TRBV7-9
j_call: TRBJ1-5
cdr3_aa: CASSPQGAGRTGPQHF

v_call: TRBV7-2
j_call: TRBJ2-2
cdr3_aa: CASSPRQGGTGELFF

v_call: TRBV7-8
j_call: TRBJ2-1
cdr3_aa: CASSPTSGLARWDEQFF

v_call: TRBV18
j_call: TRBJ2-7
cdr3_aa: CASSRDGQGAYEQYF